This T cell receptor beta chain originates from a study of T cells in Graves' hyperthyroidism and ophthalmopathy. Study-wide findings and caveats: The model made its ophthalmopathy prediction, and onset followed a median around 6.5 months later.

Researchers took RNA transcripts and amplified the TCR beta CDR3 regions from them. The TCR CDR3 was amplified in a first-round RT-PCR using the HTBI primer set. TCRdb re-derived calls from the multiplex PCR reads in MiXCR, one entry per CDR3 protein. This sample has 100,000 to 130,000 distinct CDR3 sequences; roughly 15% occur once, and the top ten carry around 42%. Uncontrolled infection, other autoimmune disease, pregnancy or lactation excluded patients. About this clonotype itself: The antigen remains undetermined.

The CDR3 runs 13 residues. CDR1 and CDR2 (germline): LGHDT, YNNKEL (reference sequence). The V end was cut by 1 base, the J end by 4 bases, with 5 bases between. The rearrangement uses TRBV3-1 and TRBJ1-5, with no clear D. The sample taken for sequencing was blood. The TCR originated in a woman between 45 and 60 years old with Graves' hyperthyroidism. CDR3 DNA sequence: TGTGCCAGCAGCCAAGTTTTAAATCAGCCCCAGCATTTT. Residues: CASSQVLNQPQHF. Complete variable domain (other parts from reference TRBV3-1 and TRBJ1-5): DTAVSQTPKYLVTQMGNDKSIKCEQNLGHDTMYWYKQDSKKFLKIMFSYNNKELIINETVPNRFSPKSPDKAHLNLHINSLELGDSAVYFCASSQVLNQPQHFGDGTRLSIL.